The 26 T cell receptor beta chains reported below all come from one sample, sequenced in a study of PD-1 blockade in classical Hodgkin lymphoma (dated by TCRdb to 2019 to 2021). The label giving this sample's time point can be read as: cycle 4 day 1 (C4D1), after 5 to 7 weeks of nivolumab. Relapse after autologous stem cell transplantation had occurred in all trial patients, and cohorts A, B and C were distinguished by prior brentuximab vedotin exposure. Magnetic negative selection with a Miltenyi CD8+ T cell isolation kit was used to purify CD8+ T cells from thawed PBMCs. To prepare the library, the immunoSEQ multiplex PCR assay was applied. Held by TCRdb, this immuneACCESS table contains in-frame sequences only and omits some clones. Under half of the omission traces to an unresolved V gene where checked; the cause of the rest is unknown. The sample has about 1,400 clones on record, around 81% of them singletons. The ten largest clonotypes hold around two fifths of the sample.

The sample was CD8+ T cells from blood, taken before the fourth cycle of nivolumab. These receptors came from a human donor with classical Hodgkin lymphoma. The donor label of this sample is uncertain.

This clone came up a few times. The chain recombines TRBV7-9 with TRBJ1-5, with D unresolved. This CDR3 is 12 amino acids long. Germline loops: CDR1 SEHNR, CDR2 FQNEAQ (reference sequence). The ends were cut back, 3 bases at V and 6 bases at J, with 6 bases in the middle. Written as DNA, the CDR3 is TGTGCCAGCAGCTTGGACTCTCAGCCCCAGCATTTT. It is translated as CASSLDSQPQHF.

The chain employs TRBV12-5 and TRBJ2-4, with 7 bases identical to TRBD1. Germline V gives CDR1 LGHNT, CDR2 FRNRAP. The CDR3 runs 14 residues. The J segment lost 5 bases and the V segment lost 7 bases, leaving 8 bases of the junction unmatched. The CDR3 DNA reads TGTGCTAGTGTCTCGACAGGGAACCAAAACATTCAGTACTTC. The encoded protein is CASVSTGNQNIQYF.

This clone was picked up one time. CDR3 sequence: CASSVLAGGAYEQYF. DNA for the CDR3: TGTGCCAGCAGTGTACTAGCGGGAGGGGCGTACGAGCAGTACTTC. The chain recombines TRBV6-5 with TRBJ2-7; 13 nucleotides align to TRBD2. V lost 5 bases and J lost 4; bases outside the gene matches: 5. There are 15 residues in the CDR3. CDR1 is MNHEY, CDR2 SVGAGI, per germline.

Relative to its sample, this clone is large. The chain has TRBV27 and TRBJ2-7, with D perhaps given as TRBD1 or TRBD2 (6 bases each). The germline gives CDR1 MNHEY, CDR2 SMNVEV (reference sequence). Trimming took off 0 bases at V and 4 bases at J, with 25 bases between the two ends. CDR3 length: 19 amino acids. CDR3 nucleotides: TGTGCCAGCAGTTTATCGTGGTGGGGAGGTCAGGGGATAGCATACGAGCAGTACTTC. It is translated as CASSLSWWGGQGIAYEQYF.

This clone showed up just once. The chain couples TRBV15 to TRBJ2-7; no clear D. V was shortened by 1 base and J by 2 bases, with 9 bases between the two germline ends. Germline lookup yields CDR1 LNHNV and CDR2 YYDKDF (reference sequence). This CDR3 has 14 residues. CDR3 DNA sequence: TGTGCCACCAGCAGAGTGGGCAGGCCCTACGAGCAGTACTTC. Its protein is CATSRVGRPYEQYF.

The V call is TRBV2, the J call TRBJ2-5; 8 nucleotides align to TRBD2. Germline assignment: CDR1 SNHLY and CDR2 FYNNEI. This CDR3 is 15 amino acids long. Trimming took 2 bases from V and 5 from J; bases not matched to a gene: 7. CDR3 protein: CASSESGTRWETQYF. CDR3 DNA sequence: TGTGCCAGCAGTGAATCCGGGACTAGGTGGGAGACCCAGTACTTC.

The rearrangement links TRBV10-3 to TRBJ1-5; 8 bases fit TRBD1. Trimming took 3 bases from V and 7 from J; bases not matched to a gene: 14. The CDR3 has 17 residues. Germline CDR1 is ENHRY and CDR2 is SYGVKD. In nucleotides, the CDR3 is TGTGCCATCAGTGAAGGAGGCAGGGGGCTTCTCGCCCAGCCCCAGCATTTT. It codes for CAISEGGRGLLAQPQHF.

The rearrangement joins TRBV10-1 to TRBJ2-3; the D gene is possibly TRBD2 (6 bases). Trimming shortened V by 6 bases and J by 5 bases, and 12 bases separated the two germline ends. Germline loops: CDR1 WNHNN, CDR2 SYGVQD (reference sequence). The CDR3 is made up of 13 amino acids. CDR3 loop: CASRPQEGDTQYF. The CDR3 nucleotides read TGCGCCAGCAGGCCACAGGAGGGAGATACGCAGTATTTT.

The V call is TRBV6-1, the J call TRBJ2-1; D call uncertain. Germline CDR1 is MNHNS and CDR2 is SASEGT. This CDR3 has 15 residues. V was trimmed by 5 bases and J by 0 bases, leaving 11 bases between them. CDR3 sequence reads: CASSQDPDSYNEQFF. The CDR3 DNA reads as TGTGCCAGCAGTCAGGACCCGGACTCCTACAATGAGCAGTTCTTC.

The CDR3 loop reads CASSLLGTSHEQFF. CDR3 bases: TGTGCCAGCAGTTTACTTGGGACTAGTCATGAGCAGTTCTTC. This chain connects TRBV27 to TRBJ2-1, with 8 bases matching TRBD2. Germline lookup yields CDR1 MNHEY and CDR2 SMNVEV (reference sequence). The CDR3 has 14 residues. Trimming removed 2 bases from V and 8 bases from J; junction bases left unmatched: 5.

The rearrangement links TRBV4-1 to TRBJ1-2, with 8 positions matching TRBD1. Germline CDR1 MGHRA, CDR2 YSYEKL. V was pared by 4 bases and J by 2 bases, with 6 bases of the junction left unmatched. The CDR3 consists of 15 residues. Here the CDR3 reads CASSPPGGLNYGYTF. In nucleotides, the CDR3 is TGCGCCAGCAGCCCACCAGGGGGCCTAAACTATGGCTACACCTTC.

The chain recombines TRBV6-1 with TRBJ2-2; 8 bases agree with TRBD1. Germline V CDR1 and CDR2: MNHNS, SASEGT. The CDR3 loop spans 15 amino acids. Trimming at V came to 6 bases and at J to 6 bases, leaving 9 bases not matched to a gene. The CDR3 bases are TGTGCCAGCAGGGATGGACAGGGATGGGCCGGGGAGCTGTTTTTT. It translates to CASRDGQGWAGELFF.

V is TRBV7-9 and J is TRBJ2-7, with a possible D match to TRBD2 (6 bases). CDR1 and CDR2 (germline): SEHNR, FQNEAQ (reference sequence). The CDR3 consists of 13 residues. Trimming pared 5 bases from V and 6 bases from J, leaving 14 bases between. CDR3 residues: CASSGTGGPEQYF. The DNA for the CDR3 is TGTGCCAGCAGCGGGACCGGGGGACCCGAGCAGTACTTC.

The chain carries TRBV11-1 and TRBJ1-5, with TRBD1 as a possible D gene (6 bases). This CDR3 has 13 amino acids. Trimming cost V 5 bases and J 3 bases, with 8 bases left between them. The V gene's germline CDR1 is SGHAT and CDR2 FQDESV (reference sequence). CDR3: CASSRQDNQPQHF. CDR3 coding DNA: TGTGCCAGCAGCCGACAGGACAATCAGCCCCAGCATTTT.

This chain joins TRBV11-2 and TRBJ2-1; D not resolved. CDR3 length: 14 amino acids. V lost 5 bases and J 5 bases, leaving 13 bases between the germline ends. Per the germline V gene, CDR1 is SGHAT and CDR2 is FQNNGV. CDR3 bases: TGTGCCAGCAGCCCCTTGACTGTGGACAATGAGCAGTTCTTC. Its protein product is CASSPLTVDNEQFF. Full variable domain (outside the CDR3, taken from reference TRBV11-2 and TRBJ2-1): EAGVAQSPRYKIIEKRQSVAFWCNPISGHATLYWYQQILGQGPKLLIQFQNNGVVDDSQLPKDRFSAERLKGVDSTLKIQPAKLEDSAVYLCASSPLTVDNEQFFGPGTRLTVL.

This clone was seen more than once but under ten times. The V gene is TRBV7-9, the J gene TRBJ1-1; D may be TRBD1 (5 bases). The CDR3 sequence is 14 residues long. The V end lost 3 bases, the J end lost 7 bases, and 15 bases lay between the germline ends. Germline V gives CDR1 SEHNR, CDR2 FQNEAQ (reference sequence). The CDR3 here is CASSFAGTSYEAFF. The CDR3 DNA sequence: TGTGCCAGCAGCTTCGCCGGGACCTCTTATGAAGCTTTCTTT.

The CDR3 DNA sequence: TGTGCCAGCAGCGGAGGGCGACCGTATGGCTACACCTTC. It encodes CASSGGRPYGYTF. This chain links TRBV2 with TRBJ1-2; D remains ambiguous. Trimming took 6 bases from V and 5 from J, leaving 13 bases between them. This CDR3 comprises 13 residues. CDR1 SNHLY and CDR2 FYNNEI come from the germline V gene.

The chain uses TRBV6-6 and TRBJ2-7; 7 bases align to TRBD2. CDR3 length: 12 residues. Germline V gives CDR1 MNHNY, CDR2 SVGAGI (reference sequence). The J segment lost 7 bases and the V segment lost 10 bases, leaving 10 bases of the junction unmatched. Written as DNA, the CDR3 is TGTGCCATCGGGACTACCCTAGATGAGCAGTACTTC. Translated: CAIGTTLDEQYF.

The chain's CDR3 is CASSLLGSNEQFF. Written as DNA, the CDR3 is TGTGCCAGCAGCTTATTAGGGTCAAATGAGCAGTTCTTC. The V gene is TRBV7-8, the J gene TRBJ2-1; D remains unclear. With 2 bases removed from V and 7 bases from J, the gap between germline ends came to 9 bases. Germline V gene sequence: CDR1 SGHVS, CDR2 FQNEAQ. This CDR3 contains 13 residues.

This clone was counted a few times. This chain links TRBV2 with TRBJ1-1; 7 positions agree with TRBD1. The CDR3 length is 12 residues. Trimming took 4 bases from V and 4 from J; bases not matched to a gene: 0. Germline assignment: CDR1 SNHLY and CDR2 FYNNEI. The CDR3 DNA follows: TGTGCCAGCAGTGGGGACAGCACTGAAGCTTTCTTT. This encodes CASSGDSTEAFF.

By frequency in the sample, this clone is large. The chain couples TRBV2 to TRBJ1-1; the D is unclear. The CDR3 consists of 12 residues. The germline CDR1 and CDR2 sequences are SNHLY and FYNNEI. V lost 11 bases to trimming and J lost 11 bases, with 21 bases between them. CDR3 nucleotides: TGTGCCGGCCCATTAGACTCGCCCTCCGCTTTCTTT. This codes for CAGPLDSPSAFF.

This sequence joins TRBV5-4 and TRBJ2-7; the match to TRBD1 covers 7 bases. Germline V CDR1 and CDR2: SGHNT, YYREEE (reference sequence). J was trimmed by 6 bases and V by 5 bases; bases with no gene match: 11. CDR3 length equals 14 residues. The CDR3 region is CASRTGQTPGEQYF. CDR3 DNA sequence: TGTGCCAGCAGAACGGGACAGACCCCCGGCGAGCAGTACTTC.

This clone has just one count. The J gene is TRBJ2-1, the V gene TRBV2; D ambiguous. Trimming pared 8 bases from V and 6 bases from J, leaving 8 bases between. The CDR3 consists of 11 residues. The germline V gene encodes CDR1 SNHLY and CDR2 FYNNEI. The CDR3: CASRRSNEQFF. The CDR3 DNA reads TGTGCCAGCCGGCGGTCCAATGAGCAGTTCTTC.

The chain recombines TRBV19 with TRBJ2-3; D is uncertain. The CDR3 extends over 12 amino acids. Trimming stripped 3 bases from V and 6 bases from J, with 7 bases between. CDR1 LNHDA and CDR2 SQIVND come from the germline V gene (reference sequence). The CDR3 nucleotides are TGTGCCAGTAGTATTCTTTATGATACGCAGTATTTT. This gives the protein CASSILYDTQYF.

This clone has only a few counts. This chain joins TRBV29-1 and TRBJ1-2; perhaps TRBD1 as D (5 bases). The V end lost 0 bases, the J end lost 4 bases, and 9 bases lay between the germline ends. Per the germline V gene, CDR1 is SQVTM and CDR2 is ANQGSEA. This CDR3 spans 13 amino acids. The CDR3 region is CSVEDRDSYGYTF. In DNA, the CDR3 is TGCAGCGTTGAAGACAGGGACTCCTATGGCTACACCTTC.

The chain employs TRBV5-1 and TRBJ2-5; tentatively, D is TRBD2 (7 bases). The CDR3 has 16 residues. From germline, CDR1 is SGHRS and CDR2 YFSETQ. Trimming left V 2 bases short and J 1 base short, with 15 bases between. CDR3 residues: CASSFIWEGGQETQYF. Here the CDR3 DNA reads TGCGCCAGCAGCTTTATATGGGAGGGGGGCCAAGAGACCCAGTACTTC.